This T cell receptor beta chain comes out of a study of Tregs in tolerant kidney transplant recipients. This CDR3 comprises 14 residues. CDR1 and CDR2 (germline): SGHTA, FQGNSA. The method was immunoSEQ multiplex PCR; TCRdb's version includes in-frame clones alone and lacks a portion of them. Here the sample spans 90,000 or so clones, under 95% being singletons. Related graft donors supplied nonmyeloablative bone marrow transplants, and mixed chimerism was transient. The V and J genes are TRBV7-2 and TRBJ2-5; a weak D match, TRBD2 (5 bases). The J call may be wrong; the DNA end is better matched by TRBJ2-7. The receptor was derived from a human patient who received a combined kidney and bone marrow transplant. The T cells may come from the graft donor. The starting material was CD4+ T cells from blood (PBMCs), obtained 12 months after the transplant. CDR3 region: CASKLRGSSYEQYF. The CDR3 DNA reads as TGTGCCAGCAAGCTCCGGGGTTCTTCCTACGAGCAGTACTTC.